This T cell receptor (beta chain) appears in the sequencing data of a study of shared T cell receptors in the human thymus. The CDR3 contains 12 residues. Germline V gene sequence: CDR1 SGHRS, CDR2 YFSETQ. V gave up 3 bases and J gave up 10 bases, with 11 bases separating them. The repertoire was sequenced with immunoSEQ multiplex PCR; TCRdb's copy has only in-frame clones and lacks some. The sample lists over 350,000 clones, just under 95% occurring once. This sequence joins TRBV5-1 and TRBJ2-1; a possible D gene is TRBD1 (6 bases). The sequencing sample was made of thymocytes. The TCR originated in a human donor. CDR3 in DNA: TGCGCCAGCAGCTCGCAGGACAGAGAGCAGTTCTTC. It codes for CASSSQDREQFF.